Sequencing of this T cell receptor (beta chain) was carried out in a study of blood T cells in healthy people across ages. Study results and caveats: It was not possible, with unsorted PBMCs, to conclusively compare naive and antigen-experienced cells.

The CDR3 is 15 residues long. Germline lookup yields CDR1 SGHAT and CDR2 FQDESV (reference sequence). A J-beta primer mix and a sample-barcoded 5' primer were used in a second PCR of about 6 to 12 cycles. Each cDNA molecule was tagged by a template-switch adaptor with 12 random nucleotides. A single record per CDR3 protein comes from TCRdb applying MiXCR to the 5' RACE reads. Of approximately 290,000 distinct CDR3 sequences in the sample, roughly 29% were seen once. On this clonotype itself: Its antigen is as yet unknown.

This clonotype was sampled from a woman aged 70 to 79 in good health. The V call is TRBV11-1, the J call TRBJ2-5; no reliable D call. The J call may be incorrect, as the DNA end agrees better with TRBJ2-1. Sequencing was performed on blood. DNA for the CDR3: TGTGCCAGCAGCTTAGAGGATGGGCCGCACAATGAGCAGTTCTTC. Translating gives CASSLEDGPHNEQFF.